The rows below give T cell receptor beta chains drawn from one sample of a study of blood T cell repertoires in COVID-19. Method: immunoSEQ multiplex PCR; TCRdb's copy keeps in-frame clones and lacks some. The data hold some 200,000 clones, with around 82% observed a single time. Material: PBMCs or T cells enriched from blood (not recorded which). These receptors were taken from a man between 35 and 55 years old who had recovered from COVID-19. The CDR3 runs from the conserved cysteine through the conserved F or W. The order of the fields is clone size, J gene, V gene, D gene, CDR3 DNA, CDR3 protein. D genes are given only for firm matches. A clone size is listed for some rows: how often the clone was seen (once, few, many), or a class if it is expanded.

>once|TRBJ1-2|TRBV14|.
TGTGCCAGCAGCCAAAACAGGGTTGGCTACACCTTC
CASSQNRVGYTF
>.|TRBJ1-2|TRBV7-2|.
TGTGCCAGCAGCACCCCGGATACCCGGGGGGGCTACACCTTC
CASSTPDTRGGYTF
>once|TRBJ1-3|TRBV7-2|TRBD1
TGTGCCAGCGGCTCGGGACAGGGGTCTGGAAACACCATATATTTT
CASGSGQGSGNTIYF
>.|TRBJ2-5|TRBV19|.
TGTGCCAGTAGTAGCGCTTGGCGGTCCGGGCAAGAGACCCAGTACTTC
CASSSAWRSGQETQYF
>.|TRBJ1-6|TRBV7-9|.
TGTGCCAGCAGCTTAGGCGGGACGTCCTCCTATAATTCACCCCTCCACTTT
CASSLGGTSSYNSPLHF
>few|TRBJ1-2|TRBV6-2/TRBV6-3|TRBD1
TGTGCCAGCAGCCGCGCAACTACCGGGACAGCTAATGGCTACACCTTC
CASSRATTGTANGYTF
>.|TRBJ2-3|TRBV5-1|.
TGCGCCAGCAGCTCCGACGAGGACCTGGGAGACGGCCCGCAGTATTTT
CASSSDEDLGDGPQYF
>.|TRBJ1-2|TRBV28|.
TGTGCCAGCAGTTCTGGGCAGCCTATACGTGGCTACACCTTC
CASSSGQPIRGYTF
>.|TRBJ1-4|TRBV9|TRBD1
TGTGCCAGCAGCGTGGACAGGATGGGGGAAAAACTGTTTTTT
CASSVDRMGEKLFF
>.|TRBJ2-3|TRBV21-1|.
TGTGCCAGCAGTTCAGCGGGGGTCATCTCCGATACGCAGTATTTT
CASSSAGVISDTQYF